Listed here are 7 T cell receptor beta chains from one sample, sequenced in a study of prognosis after radiotherapy for stage I lung cancer. By two-round multiplex PCR, the TCR beta CDR3 was amplified from genomic DNA. Gene-specific TRBV and TRBJ primers were used in PCR round one. MiXCR was run by TCRdb on the multiplex PCR reads, yielding one entry per CDR3 protein. The sample records tens of thousands of distinct CDR3 sequences, about half being singletons. This specimen consisted of PBMCs, obtained before or after stereotactic body radiation therapy (not recorded which). These receptors all come from a donor older than 45 with non-small cell lung cancer.

This clonotype was found many times. The chain is built from TRBV7-2 and TRBJ2-1; 12 bases map to TRBD2. CDR3 length: 18 residues. V was clipped by 5 bases and J by 8 bases; unmatched bases: 16. In germline, CDR1 is SGHTA, CDR2 FQGNSA. CDR3: CASSPRETSGSHWDEQFF. The CDR3 nucleotides are TGTGCCAGCAGCCCGAGGGAGACTAGCGGGAGCCATTGGGATGAGCAGTTCTTC.

To note about this clonotype: This likely reflects a read error, since a far larger clone is one base away. CDR3 sequence reads: CASIRDRGGQETQYF. In DNA form, the CDR3 reads TGTGCCAGCATCCGAGACAGGGGAGGACAAGAGACCCAGTACTTC. This chain connects TRBV6-2 or TRBV6-3 to TRBJ2-5; 8 nucleotides align to TRBD1. J gave up 2 bases and V 7 bases, and 9 bases lay outside the gene matches. Germline V gene lookup returns CDR1 MNHEY and CDR2 SVGEGT. This CDR3 comprises 15 residues.

This clonotype was seen many times. CDR3 bases: TGTGCCAGCTCACCAGGGAGAGGGATAAACTATGGCTACACCTTC. This encodes CASSPGRGINYGYTF. The chain recombines TRBV18 with TRBJ1-2; unclear D gene. Germline V CDR1 and CDR2: KGHSH, LQKENI. The CDR3 has 15 residues. V lost 2 bases and J 2 bases, leaving 12 bases between the germline ends.

Many counts were recorded for this clonotype. This rearrangement joins TRBV5-6 to TRBJ1-5; TRBD1 is a possible D gene (5 bases). The CDR3 is 16 residues long. V lost 4 bases and J lost 4, with 18 bases in between. Germline V lookup: CDR1 SGHDT, CDR2 YYEEEE. CDR3 DNA: TGTGCCAGCAGCCCCGGGGGTTTGGGGCCTAATCAGCCCCAGCATTTT. It encodes CASSPGGLGPNQPQHF.

This clonotype occurred many times. The chain recombines TRBV29-1 with TRBJ1-1; D is uncertain. The germline V gene encodes CDR1 SQVTM and CDR2 ANQGSEA. V lost 6 bases to trimming and J lost 0 bases, with 11 bases between them. This CDR3 region has 13 residues. The CDR3 region is CSVTRTLNTEAFF. The CDR3 nucleotides read TGCAGCGTAACACGGACCTTGAACACTGAAGCTTTCTTT.

This clonotype was seen repeatedly, ten times or more. V gene TRBV28 combines with J gene TRBJ1-4; D remains unclear. CDR3 length: 14 amino acids. Trimming pared 1 base from V and 2 bases from J, leaving 5 bases between. From germline, CDR1 is MDHEN and CDR2 SYDVKM. This CDR3 is CASSLSDTNEKLFF. CDR3 nucleotide sequence: TGTGCCAGCAGTTTATCAGATACTAATGAAAAACTGTTTTTT.

The CDR3 region has the DNA TGTGCCAGCAGCCTGGATGACGGACAGGGGGATGGCTACACCTTC. It yields the protein CASSLDDGQGDGYTF. The chain links TRBV11-2 to TRBJ1-2, with 10 bases that match TRBD1. The CDR3 sequence is 15 residues long. V lost 5 bases to trimming and J lost 6 bases; unmatched junction nucleotides: 9. Germline V gene sequence: CDR1 SGHAT, CDR2 FQNNGV.